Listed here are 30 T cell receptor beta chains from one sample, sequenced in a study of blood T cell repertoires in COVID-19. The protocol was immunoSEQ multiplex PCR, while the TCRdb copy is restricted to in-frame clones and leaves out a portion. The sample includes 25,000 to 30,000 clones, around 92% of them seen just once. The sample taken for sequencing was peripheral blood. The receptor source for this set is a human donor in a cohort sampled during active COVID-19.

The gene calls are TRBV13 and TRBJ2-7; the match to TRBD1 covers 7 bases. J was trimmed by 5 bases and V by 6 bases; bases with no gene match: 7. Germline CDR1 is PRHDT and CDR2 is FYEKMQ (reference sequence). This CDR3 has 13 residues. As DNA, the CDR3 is TGTGCCAGCAGTCCGACAGGGATCGACGAGCAGTACTTC. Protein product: CASSPTGIDEQYF.

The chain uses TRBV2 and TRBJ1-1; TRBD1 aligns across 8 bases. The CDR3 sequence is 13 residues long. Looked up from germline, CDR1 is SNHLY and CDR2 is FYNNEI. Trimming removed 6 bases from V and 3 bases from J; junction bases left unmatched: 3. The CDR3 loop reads CASREQGDTEAFF. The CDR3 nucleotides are TGTGCCAGCAGAGAACAGGGGGACACTGAAGCTTTCTTT.

The CDR3 bases are TGCGCCAGCAGCCTCCGCGGAGCAACTAATGAAAAACTGTTTTTT. Its protein product is CASSLRGATNEKLFF. J is TRBJ1-4 and V is TRBV4-3; D call uncertain. CDR1 LGHNA and CDR2 YSLEER come from the germline V gene. The V and J ends lost 4 bases and 0 bases respectively, with 9 bases between them. This CDR3 spans 15 amino acids.

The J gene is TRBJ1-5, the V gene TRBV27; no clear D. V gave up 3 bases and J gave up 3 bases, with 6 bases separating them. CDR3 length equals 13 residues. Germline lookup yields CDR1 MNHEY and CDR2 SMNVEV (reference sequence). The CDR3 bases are TGTGCCAGCAGTTTGGGAGCCAATCAGCCCCAGCATTTT. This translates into CASSLGANQPQHF.

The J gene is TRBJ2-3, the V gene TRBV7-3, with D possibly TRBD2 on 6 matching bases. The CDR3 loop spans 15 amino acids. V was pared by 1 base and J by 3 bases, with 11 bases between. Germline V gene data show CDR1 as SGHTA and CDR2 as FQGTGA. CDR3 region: CASSLMAGLTDTQYF. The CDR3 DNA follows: TGTGCCAGCAGCTTAATGGCGGGGTTAACAGATACGCAGTATTTT. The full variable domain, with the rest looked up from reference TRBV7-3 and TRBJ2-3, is GAGVSQTPSNKVTEKGKYVELRCDPISGHTALYWYRQSLGQGPEFLIYFQGTGAADDSGLPNDRFFAVRPEGSVSTLKIQRTERGDSAVYLCASSLMAGLTDTQYFGPGTRLTVL.

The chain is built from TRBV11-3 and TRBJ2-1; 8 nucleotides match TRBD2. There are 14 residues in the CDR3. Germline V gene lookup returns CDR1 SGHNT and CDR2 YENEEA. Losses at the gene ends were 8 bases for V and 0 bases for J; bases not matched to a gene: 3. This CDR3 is CASGTSGSYNEQFF. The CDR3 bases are TGTGCCAGCGGCACTAGCGGCTCCTACAATGAGCAGTTCTTC.

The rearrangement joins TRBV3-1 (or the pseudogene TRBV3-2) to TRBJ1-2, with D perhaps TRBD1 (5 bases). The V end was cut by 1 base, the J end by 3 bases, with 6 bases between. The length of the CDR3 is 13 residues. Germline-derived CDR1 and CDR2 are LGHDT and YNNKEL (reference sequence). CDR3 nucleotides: TGTGCCAGCAGCCAAGCGGGGGACTATGGCTACACCTTC. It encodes CASSQAGDYGYTF.

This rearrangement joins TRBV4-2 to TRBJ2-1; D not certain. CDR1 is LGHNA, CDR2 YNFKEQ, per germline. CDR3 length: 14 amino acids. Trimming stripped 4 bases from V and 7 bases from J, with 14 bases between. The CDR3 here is CASSPNGGWNEQFF. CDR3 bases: TGTGCCAGCAGCCCTAACGGCGGTTGGAATGAGCAGTTCTTC.

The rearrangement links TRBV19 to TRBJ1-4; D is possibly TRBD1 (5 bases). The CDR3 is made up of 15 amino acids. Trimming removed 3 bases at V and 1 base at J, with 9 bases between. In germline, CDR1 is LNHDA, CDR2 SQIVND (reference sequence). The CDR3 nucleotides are TGTGCCAGTAGTATCGTGGGACTAACTAATGAAAAACTGTTTTTT. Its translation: CASSIVGLTNEKLFF.

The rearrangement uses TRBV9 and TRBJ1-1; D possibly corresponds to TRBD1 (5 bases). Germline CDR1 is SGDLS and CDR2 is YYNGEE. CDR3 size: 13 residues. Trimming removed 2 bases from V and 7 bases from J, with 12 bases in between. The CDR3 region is CASSVGGNVEAFF. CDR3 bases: TGTGCCAGCAGCGTGGGGGGTAACGTTGAAGCTTTCTTT.

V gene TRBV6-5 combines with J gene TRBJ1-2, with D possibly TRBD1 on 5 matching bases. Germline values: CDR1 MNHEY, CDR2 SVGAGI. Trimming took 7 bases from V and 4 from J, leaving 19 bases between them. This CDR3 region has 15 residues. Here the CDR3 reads CASNRFGGGSYGYTF. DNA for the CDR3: TGTGCCAGCAACCGTTTCGGGGGAGGGTCCTATGGCTACACCTTC.

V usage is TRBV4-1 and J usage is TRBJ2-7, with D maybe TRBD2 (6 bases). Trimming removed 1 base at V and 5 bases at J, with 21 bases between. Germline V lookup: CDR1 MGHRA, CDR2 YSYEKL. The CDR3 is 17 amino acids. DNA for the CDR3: TGCGCCAGCAGCCAAGGGGTGCGAGGGCGGGGCAGGGACGAGCAGTACTTC. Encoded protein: CASSQGVRGRGRDEQYF.

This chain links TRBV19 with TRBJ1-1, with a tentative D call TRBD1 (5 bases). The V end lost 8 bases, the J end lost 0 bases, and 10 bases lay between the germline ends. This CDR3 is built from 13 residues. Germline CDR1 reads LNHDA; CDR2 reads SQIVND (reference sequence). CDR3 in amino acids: CASGQDMNTEAFF. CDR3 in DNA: TGTGCCAGTGGGCAGGACATGAACACTGAAGCTTTCTTT.

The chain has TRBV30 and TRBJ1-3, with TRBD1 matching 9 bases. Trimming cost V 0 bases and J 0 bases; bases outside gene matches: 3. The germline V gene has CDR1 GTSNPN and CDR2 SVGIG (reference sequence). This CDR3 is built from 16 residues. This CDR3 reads CAWSVTGGHSGNTIYF. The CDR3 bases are TGTGCCTGGAGTGTCACAGGGGGCCACTCTGGAAACACCATATATTTT.

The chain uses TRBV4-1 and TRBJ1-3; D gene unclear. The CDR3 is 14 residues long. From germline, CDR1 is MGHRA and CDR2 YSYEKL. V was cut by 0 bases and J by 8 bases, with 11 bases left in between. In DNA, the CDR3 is TGCGCCAGCAGCCAAGAAAACAGAGAAGACACCATATATTTT. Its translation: CASSQENREDTIYF.

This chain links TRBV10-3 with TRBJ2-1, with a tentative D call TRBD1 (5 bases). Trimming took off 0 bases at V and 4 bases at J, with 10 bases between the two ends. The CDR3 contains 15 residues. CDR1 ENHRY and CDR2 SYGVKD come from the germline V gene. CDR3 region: CAISESTQGYNEQFF. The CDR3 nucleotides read TGTGCCATCAGTGAGTCCACCCAGGGTTACAATGAGCAGTTCTTC.

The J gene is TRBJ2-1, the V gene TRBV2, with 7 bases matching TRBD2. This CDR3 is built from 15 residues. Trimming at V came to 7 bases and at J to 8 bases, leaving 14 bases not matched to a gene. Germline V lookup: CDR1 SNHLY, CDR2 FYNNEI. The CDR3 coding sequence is TGTGCCAGCAAACCACTAGCGCTCGGTGTAGATGAGCAGTTCTTC. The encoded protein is CASKPLALGVDEQFF.

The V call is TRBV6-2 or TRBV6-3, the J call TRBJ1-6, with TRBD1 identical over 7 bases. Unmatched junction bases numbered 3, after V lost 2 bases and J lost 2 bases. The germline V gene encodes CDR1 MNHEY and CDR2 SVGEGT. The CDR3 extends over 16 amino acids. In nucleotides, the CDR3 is TGTGCCAGCAGTTACCTCGGGACAGCCTATAATTCACCCCTCCACTTT. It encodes CASSYLGTAYNSPLHF.

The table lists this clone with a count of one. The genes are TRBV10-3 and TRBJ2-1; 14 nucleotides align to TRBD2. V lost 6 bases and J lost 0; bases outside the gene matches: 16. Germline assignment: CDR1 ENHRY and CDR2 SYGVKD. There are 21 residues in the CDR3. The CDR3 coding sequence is TGTGCCATCAGGGGACCCAGGACTAGCGGGGGGACCAGGAGCTCCTACAATGAGCAGTTCTTC. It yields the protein CAIRGPRTSGGTRSSYNEQFF.

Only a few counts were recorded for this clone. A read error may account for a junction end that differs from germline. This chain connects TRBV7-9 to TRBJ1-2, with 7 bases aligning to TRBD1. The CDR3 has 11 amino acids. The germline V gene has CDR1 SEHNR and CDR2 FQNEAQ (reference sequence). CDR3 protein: CASSITGQFLF. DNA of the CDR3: TGTGCCAGCAGCATCACGGGACAGTTTCTTTTC. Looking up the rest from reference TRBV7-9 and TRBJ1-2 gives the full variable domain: DTGVSQNPRHKITKRGQNVTFRCDPISEHNRLYWYRQTLGQGPEFLTYFQNEAQLEKSRLLSDRFSAERPKGSFSTLEIQRTEQGDSAMYLCASSITGQFLFGSGTRLTVV.

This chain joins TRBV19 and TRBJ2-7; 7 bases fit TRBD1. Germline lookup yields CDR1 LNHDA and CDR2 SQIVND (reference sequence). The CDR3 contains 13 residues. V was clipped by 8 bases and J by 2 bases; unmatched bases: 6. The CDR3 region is CASAYTGAYEQYF. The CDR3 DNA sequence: TGTGCCAGTGCCTACACAGGGGCCTACGAGCAGTACTTC.

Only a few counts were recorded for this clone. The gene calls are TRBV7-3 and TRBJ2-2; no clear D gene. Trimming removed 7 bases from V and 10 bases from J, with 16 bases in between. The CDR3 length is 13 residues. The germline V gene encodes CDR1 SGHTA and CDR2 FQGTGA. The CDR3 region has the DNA TGTGCCAGCACCCAATCAGGCGCGCAGGAGCTGTTTTTT. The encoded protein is CASTQSGAQELFF.

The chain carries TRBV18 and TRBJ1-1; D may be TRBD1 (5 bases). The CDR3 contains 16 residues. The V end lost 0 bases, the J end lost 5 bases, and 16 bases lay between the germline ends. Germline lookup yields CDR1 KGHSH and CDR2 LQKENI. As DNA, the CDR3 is TGTGCCAGCTCACCACCGGGGGGGGGAGGTAGGACTGAAGCTTTCTTT. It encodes CASSPPGGGGRTEAFF.

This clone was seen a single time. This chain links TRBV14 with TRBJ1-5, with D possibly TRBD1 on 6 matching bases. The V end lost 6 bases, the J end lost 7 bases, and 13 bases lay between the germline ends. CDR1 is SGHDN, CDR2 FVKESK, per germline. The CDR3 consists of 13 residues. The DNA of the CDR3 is TGTGCCAGCAGTCACAGGGTAGGGCAGCCCCAGCATTTT. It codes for CASSHRVGQPQHF.

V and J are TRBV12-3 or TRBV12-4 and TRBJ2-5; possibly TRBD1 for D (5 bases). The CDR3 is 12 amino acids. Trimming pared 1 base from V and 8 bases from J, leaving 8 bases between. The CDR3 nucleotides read TGTGCCAGCAGTTTAGGGACATACACCCAGTACTTC. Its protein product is CASSLGTYTQYF.

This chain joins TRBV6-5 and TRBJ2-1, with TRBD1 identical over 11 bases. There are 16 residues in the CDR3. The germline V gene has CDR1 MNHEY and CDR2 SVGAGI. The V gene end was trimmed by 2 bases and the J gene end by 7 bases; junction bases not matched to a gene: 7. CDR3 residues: CASSYQQDRGLNEQFF. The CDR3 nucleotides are TGTGCCAGCAGTTACCAACAGGACAGGGGGCTGAATGAGCAGTTCTTC.

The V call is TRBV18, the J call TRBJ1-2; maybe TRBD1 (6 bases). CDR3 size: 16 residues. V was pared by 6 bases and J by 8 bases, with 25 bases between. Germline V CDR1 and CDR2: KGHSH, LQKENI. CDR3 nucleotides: TGTGCCAGCTCGCTTCCACCAGGGGCTTCGAGGTACGGCTACACCTTC. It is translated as CASSLPPGASRYGYTF.

CDR3 residues: CASSPTGTVLNTEAFF. CDR3 DNA: TGTGCCAGCTCACCAACAGGGACGGTATTGAACACTGAAGCTTTCTTT. The chain links TRBV18 to TRBJ1-1; the D gene is possibly TRBD1 (6 bases). Germline CDR1 reads KGHSH; CDR2 reads LQKENI. This CDR3 is 16 amino acids long. V dropped 2 bases and J dropped 0 bases, with 13 bases sitting between them.

In nucleotides, the CDR3 is TGTGCCAGCAGTTTCTTACCGGGGGGGGAGAGAGAGACCCAGTACTTC. Protein product: CASSFLPGGERETQYF. V and J are TRBV6-2 or TRBV6-3 and TRBJ2-5; TRBD2 aligns across 8 bases. This CDR3 contains 16 residues. Germline V gives CDR1 MNHEY, CDR2 SVGEGT. With 4 bases clipped from V and 4 bases from J, the junction kept 11 bases outside the gene matches.

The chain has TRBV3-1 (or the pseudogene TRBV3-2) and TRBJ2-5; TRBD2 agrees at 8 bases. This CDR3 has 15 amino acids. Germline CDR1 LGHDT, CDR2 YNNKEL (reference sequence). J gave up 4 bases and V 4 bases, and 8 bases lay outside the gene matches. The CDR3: CASSLVPGGGETQYF. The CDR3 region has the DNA TGTGCCAGCAGCCTCGTGCCGGGGGGGGGAGAGACCCAGTACTTC.